This TCR beta chain was retrieved from a study of OX40 agonist ivuxolimab in advanced cancers. Looking at the study overall: An agonistic anti-OX40 (CD134) antibody, ivuxolimab, was used to treat the patients. General observations from the study: The specificity for antigen of the expanded peripheral T cells was not determined. Low normalized clonal expansion also occurred in some nonresponding patients.

Clones were read by immunoSEQ multiplex PCR, and TCRdb kept only the in-frame ones, dropping some. The sample holds roughly 64,000 clones, 85% to 90% seen once. About this clone: What it binds is not known.

J was trimmed by 0 bases and V by 0 bases; bases with no gene match: 3. Germline assignment: CDR1 SGDLS and CDR2 YYNGEE. The CDR3 runs to 15 residues. The TCR was taken from an adult with an advanced solid tumor such as melanoma, head and neck, liver or kidney cancer. This chain links TRBV9 with TRBJ2-7; the match to TRBD1 covers 7 bases. Source: CD4+ or CD8+ T cells sorted from blood, taken in a trial of the OX40 agonist ivuxolimab. The CDR3 DNA sequence: TGTGCCAGCAGCGTAGATGGGGACAGCTCCTACGAGCAGTACTTC. Amino acids: CASSVDGDSSYEQYF.